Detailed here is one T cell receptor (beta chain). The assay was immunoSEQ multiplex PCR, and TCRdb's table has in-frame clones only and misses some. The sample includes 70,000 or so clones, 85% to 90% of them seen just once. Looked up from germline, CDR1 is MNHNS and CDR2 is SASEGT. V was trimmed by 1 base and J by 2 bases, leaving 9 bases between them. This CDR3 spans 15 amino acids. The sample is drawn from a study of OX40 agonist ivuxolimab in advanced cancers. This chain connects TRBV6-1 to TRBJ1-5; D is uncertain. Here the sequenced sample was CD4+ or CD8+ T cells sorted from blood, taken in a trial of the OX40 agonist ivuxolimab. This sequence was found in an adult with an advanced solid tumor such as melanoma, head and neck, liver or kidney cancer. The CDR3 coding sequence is TGTGCCAGCAGTGAAGGTTTTGGGGGCAATCAGCCCCAGCATTTT. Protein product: CASSEGFGGNQPQHF.